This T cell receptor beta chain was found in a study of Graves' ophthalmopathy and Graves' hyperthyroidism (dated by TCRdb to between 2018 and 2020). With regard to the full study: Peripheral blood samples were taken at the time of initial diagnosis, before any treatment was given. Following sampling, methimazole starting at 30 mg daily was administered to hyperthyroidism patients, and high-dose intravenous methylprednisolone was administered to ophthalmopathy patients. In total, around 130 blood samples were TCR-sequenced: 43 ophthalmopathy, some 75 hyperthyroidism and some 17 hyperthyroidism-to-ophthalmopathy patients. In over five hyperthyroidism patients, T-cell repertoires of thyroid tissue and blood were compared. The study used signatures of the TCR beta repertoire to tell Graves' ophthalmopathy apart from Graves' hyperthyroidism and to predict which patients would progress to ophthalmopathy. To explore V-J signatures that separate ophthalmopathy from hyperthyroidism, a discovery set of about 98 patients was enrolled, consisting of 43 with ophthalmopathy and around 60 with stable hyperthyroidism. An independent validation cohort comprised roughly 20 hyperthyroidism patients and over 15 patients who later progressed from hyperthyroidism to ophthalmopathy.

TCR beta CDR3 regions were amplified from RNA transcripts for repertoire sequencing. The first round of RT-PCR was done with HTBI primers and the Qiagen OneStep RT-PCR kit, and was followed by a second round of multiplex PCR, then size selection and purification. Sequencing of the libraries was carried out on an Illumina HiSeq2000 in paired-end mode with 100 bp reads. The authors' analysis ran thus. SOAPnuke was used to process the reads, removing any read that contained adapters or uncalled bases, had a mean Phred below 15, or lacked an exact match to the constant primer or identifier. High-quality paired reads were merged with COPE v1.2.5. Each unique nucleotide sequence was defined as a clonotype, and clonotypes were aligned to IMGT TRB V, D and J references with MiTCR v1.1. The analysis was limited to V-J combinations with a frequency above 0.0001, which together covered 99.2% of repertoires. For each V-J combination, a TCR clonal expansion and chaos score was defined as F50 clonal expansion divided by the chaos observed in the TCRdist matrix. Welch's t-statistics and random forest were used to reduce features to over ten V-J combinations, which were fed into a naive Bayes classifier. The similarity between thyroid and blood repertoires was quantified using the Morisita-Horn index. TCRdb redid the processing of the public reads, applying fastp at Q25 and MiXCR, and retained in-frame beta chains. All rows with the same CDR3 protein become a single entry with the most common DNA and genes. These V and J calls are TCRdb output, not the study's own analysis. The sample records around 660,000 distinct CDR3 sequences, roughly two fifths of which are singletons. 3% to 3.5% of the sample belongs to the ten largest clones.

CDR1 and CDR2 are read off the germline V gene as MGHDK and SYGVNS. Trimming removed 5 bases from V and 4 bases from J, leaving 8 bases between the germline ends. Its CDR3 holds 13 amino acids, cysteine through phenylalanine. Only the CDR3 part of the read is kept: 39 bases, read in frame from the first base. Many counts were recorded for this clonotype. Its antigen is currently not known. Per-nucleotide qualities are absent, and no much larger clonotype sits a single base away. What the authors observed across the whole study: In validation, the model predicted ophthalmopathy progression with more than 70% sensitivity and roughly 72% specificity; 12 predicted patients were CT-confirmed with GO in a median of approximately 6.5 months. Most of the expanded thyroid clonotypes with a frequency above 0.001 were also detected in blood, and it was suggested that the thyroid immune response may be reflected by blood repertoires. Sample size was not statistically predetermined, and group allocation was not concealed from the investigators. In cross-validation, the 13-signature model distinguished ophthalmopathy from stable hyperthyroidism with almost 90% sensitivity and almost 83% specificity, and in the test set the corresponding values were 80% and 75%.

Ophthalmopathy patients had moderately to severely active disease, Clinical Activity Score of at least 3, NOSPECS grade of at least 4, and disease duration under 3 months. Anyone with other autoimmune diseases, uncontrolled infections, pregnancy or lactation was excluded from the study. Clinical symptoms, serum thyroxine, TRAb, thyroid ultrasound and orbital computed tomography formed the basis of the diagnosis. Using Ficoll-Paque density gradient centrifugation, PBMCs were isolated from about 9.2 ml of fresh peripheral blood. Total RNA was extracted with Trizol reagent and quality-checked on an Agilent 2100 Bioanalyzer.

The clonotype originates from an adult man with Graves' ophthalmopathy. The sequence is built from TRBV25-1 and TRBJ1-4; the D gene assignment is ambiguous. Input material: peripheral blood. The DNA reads TGTGCCAGCAGTCTTGAGGATAATGAAAAACTGTTTTTT. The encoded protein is CASSLEDNEKLFF.